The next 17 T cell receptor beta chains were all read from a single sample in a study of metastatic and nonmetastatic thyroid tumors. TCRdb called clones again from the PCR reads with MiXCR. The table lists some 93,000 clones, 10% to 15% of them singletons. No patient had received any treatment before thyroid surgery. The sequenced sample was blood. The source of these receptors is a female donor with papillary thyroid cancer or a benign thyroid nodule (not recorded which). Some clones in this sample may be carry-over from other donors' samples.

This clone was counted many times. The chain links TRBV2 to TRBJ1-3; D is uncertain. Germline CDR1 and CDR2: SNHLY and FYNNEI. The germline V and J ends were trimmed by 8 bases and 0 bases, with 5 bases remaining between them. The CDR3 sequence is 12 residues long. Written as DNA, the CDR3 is TGTGCCAGCTATTACTCTGGAAACACCATATATTTT. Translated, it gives CASYYSGNTIYF.

The DNA for the CDR3 is TGCAGTGCTAGAGAATTCGGGACTACCGAGCAGTATTTT. It yields the protein CSAREFGTTEQYF. The chain recombines TRBV20-1 with TRBJ2-3, with TRBD2 matching over 7 bases. The CDR3 has 13 amino acids. Trimming took 0 bases from V and 11 from J; bases not matched to a gene: 8. Germline CDR1 is DFQATT and CDR2 is SNEGSKA (reference sequence).

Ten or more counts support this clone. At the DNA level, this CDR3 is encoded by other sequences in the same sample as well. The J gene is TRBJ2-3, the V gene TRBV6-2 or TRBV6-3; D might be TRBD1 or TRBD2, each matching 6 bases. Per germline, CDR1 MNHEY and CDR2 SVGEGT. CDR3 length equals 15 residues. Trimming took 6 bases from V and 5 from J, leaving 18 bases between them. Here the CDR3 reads CASSRLSRGLDTQYF. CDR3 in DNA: TGTGCCAGCAGCAGGCTTTCCAGGGGACTAGATACGCAGTATTTT.

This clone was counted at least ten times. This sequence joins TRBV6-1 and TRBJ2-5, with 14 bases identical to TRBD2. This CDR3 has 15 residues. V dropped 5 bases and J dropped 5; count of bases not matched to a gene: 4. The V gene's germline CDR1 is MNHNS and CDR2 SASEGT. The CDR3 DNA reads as TGTGCCAGCAGTAGCGGGACTAGCGGGAGTGAGACCCAGTACTTC. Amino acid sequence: CASSSGTSGSETQYF.

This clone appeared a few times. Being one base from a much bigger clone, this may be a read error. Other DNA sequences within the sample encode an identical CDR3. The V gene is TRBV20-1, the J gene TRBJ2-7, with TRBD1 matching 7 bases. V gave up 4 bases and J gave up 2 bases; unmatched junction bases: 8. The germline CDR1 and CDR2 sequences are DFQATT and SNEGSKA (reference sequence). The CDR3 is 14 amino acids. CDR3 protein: CSATTGAPPYEQYF. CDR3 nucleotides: TGCAGTGCTACAACAGGGGCGCCTCCCTACGAGCAGTACTTC.

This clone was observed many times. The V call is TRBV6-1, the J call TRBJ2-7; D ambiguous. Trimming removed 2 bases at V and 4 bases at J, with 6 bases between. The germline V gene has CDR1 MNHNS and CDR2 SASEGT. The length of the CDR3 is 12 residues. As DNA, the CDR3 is TGTGCCAGCAGTGAACAGACTTACGAGCAGTACTTC. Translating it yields CASSEQTYEQYF.

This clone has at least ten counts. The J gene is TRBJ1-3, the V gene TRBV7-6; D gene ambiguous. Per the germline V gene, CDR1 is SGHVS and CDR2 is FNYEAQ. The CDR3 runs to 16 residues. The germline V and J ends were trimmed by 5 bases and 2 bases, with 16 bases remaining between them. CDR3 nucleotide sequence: TGTGCCAGCAGCAGAACACACAAACCCCCTGGAAACACCATATATTTT. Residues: CASSRTHKPPGNTIYF.

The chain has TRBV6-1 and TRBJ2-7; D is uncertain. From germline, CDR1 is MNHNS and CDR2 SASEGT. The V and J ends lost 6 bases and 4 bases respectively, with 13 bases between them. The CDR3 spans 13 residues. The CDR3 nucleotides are TGTGCCAGCAGAGCTTCTGACGGGTACGAGCAGTACTTC. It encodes CASRASDGYEQYF.

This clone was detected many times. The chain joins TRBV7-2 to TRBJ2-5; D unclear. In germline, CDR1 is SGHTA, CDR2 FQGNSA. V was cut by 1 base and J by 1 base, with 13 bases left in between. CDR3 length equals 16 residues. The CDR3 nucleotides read TGTGCCAGCAGCTTAGTTTCGGGCCGAGCCCAAGAGACCCAGTACTTC. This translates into CASSLVSGRAQETQYF.

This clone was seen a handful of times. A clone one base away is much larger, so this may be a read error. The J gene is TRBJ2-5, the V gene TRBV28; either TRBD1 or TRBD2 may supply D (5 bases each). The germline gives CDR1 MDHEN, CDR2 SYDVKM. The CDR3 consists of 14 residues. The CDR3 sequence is CVSSPPGRKETQYF. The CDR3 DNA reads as TGTGTCAGCAGCCCCCCGGGACGGAAAGAGACCCAGTACTTC.

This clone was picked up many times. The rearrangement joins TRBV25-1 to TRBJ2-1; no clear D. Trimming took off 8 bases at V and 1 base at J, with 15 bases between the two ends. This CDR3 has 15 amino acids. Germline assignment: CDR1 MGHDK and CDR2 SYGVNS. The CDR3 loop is CASGPDTRSYNEQFF. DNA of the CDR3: TGTGCCAGCGGCCCCGACACCCGTTCCTACAATGAGCAGTTCTTC.

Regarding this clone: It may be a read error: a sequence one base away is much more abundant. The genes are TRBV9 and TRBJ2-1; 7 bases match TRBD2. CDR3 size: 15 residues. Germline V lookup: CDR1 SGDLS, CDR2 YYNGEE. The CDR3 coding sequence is TGTGCCAGCAGCGTGGGCCCGGGGGGTCGCAATGAGGAGTTCTTC. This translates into CASSVGPGGRNEEFF.

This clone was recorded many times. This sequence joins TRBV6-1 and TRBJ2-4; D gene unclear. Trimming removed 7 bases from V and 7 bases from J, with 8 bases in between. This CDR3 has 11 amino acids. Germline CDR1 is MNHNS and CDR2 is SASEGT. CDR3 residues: CASMSGNIQYF. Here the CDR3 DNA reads TGTGCCAGCATGTCCGGGAACATTCAGTACTTC.

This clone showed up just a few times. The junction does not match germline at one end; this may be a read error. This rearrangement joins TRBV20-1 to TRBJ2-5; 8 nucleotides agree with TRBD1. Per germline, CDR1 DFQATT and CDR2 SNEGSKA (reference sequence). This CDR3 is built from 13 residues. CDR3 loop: CIASRTGQETQYF. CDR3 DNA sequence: TGCATTGCTAGCCGGACAGGGCAAGAGACCCAGTACTTC.

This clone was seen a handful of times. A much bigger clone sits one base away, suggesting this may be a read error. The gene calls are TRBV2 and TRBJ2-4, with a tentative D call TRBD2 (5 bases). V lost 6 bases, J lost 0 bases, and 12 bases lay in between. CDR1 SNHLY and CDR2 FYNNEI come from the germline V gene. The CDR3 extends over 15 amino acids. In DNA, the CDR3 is TGTGCCAGCAGGACTTTCGGAGGAGCCAAAAACATTCAGTACTTC. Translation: CASRTFGGAKNIQYF.

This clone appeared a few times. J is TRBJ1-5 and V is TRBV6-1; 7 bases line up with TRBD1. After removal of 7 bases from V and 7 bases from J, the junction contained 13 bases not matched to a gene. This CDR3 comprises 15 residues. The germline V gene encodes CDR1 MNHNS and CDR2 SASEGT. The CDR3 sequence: CASTGHTGANQPQHF. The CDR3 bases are TGTGCCAGCACCGGACACACAGGGGCGAACCAGCCCCAGCATTTT.

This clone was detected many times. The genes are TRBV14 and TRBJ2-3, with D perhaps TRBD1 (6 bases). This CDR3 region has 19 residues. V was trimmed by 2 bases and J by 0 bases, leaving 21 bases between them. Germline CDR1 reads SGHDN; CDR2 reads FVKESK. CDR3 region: CASSQTAYGQFPSTDTQYF. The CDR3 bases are TGTGCCAGCAGCCAAACCGCCTATGGACAGTTCCCTAGCACAGATACGCAGTATTTT.